Reported below is one T cell receptor beta chain. The source of the sample is a study of blood T cell repertoires in COVID-19. Study background: Acute-phase and convalescent COVID-19 samples originated in the United States, Italy and Spain. From T cells, B-cell-depleted T cells, or PBMCs came the material, which was cDNA or gDNA.

CDR1 and CDR2 (germline): MNHNS, SASEGT. V was pared by 2 bases and J by 9 bases, with 8 bases between. This CDR3 comprises 12 residues. Original processing methods: The authors estimated nucleated cell counts from reference gene primer amplification. The table came from immunoSEQ multiplex PCR; TCRdb's copy has only in-frame clones and leaves some out. That table supplies the V and J calls and clone size; D and trimming were determined from the DNA. The table includes about 58,000 clones, around 81% detected once. Source material: peripheral blood. This sequence was found in a human donor in a cohort sampled during active COVID-19. This chain links TRBV6-1 with TRBJ2-1; maybe TRBD2 (5 bases). CDR3: CASSEIGVEQFF. The CDR3 nucleotides read TGTGCCAGCAGTGAAATCGGGGTTGAGCAGTTCTTC.